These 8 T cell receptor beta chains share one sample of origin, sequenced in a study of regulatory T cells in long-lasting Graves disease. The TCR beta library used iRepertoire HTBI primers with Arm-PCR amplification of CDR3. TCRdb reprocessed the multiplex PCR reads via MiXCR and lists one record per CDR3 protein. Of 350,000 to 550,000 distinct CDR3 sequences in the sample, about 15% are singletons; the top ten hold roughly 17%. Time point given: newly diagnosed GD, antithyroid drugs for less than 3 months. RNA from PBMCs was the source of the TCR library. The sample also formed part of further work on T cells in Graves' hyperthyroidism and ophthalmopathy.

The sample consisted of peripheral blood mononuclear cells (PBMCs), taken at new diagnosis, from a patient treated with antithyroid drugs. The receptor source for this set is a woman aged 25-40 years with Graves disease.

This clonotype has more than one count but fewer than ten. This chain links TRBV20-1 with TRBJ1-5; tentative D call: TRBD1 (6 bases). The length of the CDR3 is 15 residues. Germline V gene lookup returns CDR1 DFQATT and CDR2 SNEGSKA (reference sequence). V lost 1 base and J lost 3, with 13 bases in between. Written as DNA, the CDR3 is TGCAGTGCTAGAGTCCGGGGGGCCGACAATCAGCCCCAGCATTTT. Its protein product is CSARVRGADNQPQHF.

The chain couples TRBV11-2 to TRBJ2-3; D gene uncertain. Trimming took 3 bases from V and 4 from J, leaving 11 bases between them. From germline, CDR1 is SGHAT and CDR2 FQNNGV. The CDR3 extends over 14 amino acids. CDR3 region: CASSFGVTPDTQYF. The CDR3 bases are TGTGCCAGCAGCTTTGGAGTGACCCCAGATACGCAGTATTTT. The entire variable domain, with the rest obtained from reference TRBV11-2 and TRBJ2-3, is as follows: EAGVAQSPRYKIIEKRQSVAFWCNPISGHATLYWYQQILGQGPKLLIQFQNNGVVDDSQLPKDRFSAERLKGVDSTLKIQPAKLEDSAVYLCASSFGVTPDTQYFGPGTRLTVL.

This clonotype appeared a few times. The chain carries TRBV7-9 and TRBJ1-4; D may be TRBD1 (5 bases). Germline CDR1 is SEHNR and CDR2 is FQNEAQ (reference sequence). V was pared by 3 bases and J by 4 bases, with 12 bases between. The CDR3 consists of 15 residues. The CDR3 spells CASSFGIRDNEKLFF. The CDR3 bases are TGTGCCAGCAGCTTCGGAATCAGGGATAATGAAAAACTGTTTTTT. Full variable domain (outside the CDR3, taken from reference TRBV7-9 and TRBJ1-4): DTGVSQNPRHKITKRGQNVTFRCDPISEHNRLYWYRQTLGQGPEFLTYFQNEAQLEKSRLLSDRFSAERPKGSFSTLEIQRTEQGDSAMYLCASSFGIRDNEKLFFGSGTQLSVL.

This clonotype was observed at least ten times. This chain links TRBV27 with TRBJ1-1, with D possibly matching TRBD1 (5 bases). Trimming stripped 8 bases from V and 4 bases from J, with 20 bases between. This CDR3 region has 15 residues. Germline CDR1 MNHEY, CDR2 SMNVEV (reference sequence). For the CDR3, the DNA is TGTGCCAGCCGCCGGGGGGACCTCGGGGGCACTGAAGCTTTCTTT. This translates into CASRRGDLGGTEAFF.

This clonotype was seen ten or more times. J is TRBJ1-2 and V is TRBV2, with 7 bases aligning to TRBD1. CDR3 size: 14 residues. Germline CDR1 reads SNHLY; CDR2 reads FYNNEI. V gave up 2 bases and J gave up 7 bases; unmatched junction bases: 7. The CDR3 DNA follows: TGTGCCAGCAGTGAATCGGGGGACAGTTTTGGCTACACCTTC. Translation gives CASSESGDSFGYTF.

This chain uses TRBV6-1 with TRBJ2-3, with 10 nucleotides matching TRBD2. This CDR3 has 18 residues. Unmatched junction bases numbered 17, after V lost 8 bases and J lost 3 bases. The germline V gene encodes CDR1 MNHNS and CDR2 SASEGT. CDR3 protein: CASPTSLAGASGTDTQYF. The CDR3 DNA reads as TGTGCCAGCCCGACGAGTCTAGCGGGAGCGTCAGGGACAGATACGCAGTATTTT.

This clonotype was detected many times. The CDR3 bases are TGTGCCAGCAGCCTGGCGACCTGGGTGTTCTTC. It encodes CASSLATWVFF. The genes are TRBV11-2 and TRBJ2-1; D remains ambiguous. Germline loops: CDR1 SGHAT, CDR2 FQNNGV. V dropped 5 bases and J dropped 15 bases, with 14 bases sitting between them. CDR3 length equals 11 residues.

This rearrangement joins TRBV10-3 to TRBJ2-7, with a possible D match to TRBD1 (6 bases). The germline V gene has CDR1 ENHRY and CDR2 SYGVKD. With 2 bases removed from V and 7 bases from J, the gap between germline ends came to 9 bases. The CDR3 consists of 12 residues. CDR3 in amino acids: CAISEKGVEQYF. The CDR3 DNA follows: TGTGCCATCAGTGAGAAGGGGGTGGAGCAGTACTTC.